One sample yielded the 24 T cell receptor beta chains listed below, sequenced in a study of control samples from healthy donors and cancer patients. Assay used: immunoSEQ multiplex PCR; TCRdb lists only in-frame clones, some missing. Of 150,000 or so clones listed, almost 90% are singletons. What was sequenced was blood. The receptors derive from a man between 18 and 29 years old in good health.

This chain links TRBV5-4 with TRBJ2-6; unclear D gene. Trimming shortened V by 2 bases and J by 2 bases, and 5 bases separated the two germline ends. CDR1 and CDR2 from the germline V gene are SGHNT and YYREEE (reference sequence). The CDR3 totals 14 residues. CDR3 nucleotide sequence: TGTGCCAGCAGCTTCAAGGCTGGGGCCAACGTCCTGACTTTC. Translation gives CASSFKAGANVLTF.

The CDR3: CASSPRQGRNEKLFF. The CDR3 nucleotides read TGTGCCAGCAGTCCGAGACAGGGGCGAAATGAAAAACTGTTTTTT. The chain joins TRBV6-6 to TRBJ1-4; 8 bases align to TRBD1. Germline lookup yields CDR1 MNHNY and CDR2 SVGAGI (reference sequence). This CDR3 region has 15 residues. Germline trimming cut 5 bases from V and 5 bases from J; bases unmatched to any gene: 7.

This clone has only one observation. The CDR3 DNA reads as TGTGCCACCAGCGGTCACCTGGTCGCGGGGCCCACAGATACGCAGTATTTT. Translation gives CATSGHLVAGPTDTQYF. This chain links TRBV15 with TRBJ2-3, with D possibly TRBD2 on 6 matching bases. There are 17 residues in the CDR3. With 5 bases removed from V and 2 bases from J, the gap between germline ends came to 20 bases. Germline CDR1 and CDR2: LNHNV and YYDKDF (reference sequence).

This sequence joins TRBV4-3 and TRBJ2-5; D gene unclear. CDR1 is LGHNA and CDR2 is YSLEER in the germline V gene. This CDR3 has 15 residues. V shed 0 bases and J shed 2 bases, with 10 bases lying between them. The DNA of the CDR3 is TGCGCCAGCAGCCAAGATCGCGGAATACAAGAGACCCAGTACTTC. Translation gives CASSQDRGIQETQYF.

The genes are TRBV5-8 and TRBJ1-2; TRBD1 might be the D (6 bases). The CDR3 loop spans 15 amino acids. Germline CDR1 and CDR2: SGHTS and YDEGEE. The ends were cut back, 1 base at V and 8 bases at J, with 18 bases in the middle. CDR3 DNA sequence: TGTGCCAGCAGCTTGAGGGCAGGGGTTGTACAGGGCTACACCTTC. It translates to CASSLRAGVVQGYTF.

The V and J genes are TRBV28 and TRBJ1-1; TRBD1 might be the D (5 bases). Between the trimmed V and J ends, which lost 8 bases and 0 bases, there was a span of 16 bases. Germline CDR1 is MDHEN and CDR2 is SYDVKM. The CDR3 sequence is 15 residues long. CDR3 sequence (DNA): TGTGCCAGCGCCCGTGTGACAGATATGAACACTGAAGCTTTCTTT. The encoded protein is CASARVTDMNTEAFF.

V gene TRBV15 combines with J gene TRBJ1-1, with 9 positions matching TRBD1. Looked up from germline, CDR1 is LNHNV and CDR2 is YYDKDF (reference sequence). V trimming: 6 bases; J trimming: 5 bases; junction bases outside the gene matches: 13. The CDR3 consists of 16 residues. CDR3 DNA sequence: TGTGCCACCAGTCGGAAGAACAGGGGGCGGTGGACTGAAGCTTTCTTT. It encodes CATSRKNRGRWTEAFF.

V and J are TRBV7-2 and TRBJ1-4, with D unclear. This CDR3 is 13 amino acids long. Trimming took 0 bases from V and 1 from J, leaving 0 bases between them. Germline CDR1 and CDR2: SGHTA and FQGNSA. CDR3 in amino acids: CASSLATNEKLFF. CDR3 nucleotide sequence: TGTGCCAGCAGCTTAGCAACTAATGAAAAACTGTTTTTT.

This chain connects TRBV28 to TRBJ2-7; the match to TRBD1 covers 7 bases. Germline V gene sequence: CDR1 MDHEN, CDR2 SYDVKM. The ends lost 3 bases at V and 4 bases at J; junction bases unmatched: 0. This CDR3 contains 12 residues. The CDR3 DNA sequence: TGTGCCAGCAGTTTCAGGGGGTACGAGCAGTACTTC. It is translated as CASSFRGYEQYF.

This CDR3 reads CASSAGQTSYNEQFF. CDR3 coding DNA: TGTGCCAGTAGTGCGGGACAGACTTCCTACAATGAGCAGTTCTTC. The chain uses TRBV19 and TRBJ2-1, with a weak D call TRBD1 (7 bases). The CDR3 is made up of 15 amino acids. Trimming removed 5 bases at V and 1 base at J, with 12 bases between. Per germline, CDR1 LNHDA and CDR2 SQIVND (reference sequence).

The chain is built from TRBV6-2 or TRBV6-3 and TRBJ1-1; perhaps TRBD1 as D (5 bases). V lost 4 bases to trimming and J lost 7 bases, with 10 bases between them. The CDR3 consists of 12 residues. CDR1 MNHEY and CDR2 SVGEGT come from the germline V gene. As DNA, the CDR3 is TGTGCCAGCAGTTTAAGACAGATTGAAGCTTTCTTT. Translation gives CASSLRQIEAFF.

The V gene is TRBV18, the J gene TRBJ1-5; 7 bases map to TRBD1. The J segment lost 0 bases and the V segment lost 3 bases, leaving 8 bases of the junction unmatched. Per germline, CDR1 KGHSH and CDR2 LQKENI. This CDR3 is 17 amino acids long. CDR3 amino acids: CASSPYTGTDSNQPQHF. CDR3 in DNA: TGTGCCAGCTCACCTTATACCGGGACAGATAGCAATCAGCCCCAGCATTTT. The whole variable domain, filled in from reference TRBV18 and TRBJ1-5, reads NAGVMQNPRHLVRRRGQEARLRCSPMKGHSHVYWYRQLPEEGLKFMVYLQKENIIDESGMPKERFSAEFPKEGPSILRIQQVVRGDSAAYFCASSPYTGTDSNQPQHFGDGTRLSIL.

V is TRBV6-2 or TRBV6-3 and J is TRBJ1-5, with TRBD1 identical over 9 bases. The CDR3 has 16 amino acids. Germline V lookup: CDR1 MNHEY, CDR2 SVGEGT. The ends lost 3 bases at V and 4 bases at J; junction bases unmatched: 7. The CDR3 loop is CASSYRGGTGNQPQHF. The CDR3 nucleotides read TGTGCCAGCAGTTATAGAGGGGGGACAGGGAATCAGCCCCAGCATTTT.

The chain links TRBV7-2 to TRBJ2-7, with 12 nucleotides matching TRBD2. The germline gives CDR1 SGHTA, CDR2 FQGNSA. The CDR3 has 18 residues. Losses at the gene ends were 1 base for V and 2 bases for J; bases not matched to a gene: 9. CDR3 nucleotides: TGTGCCAGCAGCTTAGTGCCTAGCGGGGGGGTACTAACCTACGAGCAGTACTTC. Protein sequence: CASSLVPSGGVLTYEQYF. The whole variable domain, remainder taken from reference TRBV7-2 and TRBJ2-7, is GAGVSQSPSNKVTEKGKDVELRCDPISGHTALYWYRQSLGQGLEFLIYFQGNSAPDKSGLPSDRFSAERTGGSVSTLTIQRTQQEDSAVYLCASSLVPSGGVLTYEQYFGPGTRLTVT.

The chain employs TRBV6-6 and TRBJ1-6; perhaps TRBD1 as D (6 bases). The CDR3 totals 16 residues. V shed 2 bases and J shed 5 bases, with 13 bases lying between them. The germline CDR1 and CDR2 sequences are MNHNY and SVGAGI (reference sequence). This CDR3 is CASSYAPGHDNSPLHF. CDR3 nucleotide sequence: TGTGCCAGCAGTTACGCACCGGGACATGATAATTCACCCCTCCACTTT.

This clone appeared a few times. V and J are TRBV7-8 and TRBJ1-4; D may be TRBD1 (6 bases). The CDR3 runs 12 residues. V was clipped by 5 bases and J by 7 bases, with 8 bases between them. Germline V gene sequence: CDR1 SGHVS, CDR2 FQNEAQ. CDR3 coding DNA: TGTGCCAGCAGCGAAGGGGGTGAAAAACTGTTTTTT. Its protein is CASSEGGEKLFF.

CDR3 in amino acids: CASSGSGWAQETQYF. The CDR3 DNA is TGTGCCAGCAGCGGCTCCGGGTGGGCTCAAGAGACCCAGTACTTC. J is TRBJ2-5 and V is TRBV9; D call uncertain. The germline V gene has CDR1 SGDLS and CDR2 YYNGEE. With 3 bases removed from V and 2 bases from J, the gap between germline ends came to 14 bases. This CDR3 contains 15 residues.

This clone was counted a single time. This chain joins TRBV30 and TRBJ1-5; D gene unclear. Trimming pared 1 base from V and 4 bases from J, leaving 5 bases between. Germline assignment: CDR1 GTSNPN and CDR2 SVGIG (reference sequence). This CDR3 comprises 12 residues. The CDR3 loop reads CAWSGQNQPQHF. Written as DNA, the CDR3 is TGTGCCTGGAGTGGCCAGAATCAGCCCCAGCATTTT.

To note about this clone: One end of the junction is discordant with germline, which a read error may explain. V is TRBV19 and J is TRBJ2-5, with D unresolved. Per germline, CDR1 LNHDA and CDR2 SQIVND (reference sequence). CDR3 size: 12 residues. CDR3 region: CASSVDGETQYF. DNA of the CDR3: TGTGCCAGTAGTGTAGACGGAGAGACCCAGTACTTC.

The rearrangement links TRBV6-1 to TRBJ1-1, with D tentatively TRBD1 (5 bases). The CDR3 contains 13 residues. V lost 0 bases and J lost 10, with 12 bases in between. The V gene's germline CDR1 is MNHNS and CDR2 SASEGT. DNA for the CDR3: TGTGCCAGCAGTGAAGCCGCAGGTAGGGGAGCTTTCTTT. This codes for CASSEAAGRGAFF.

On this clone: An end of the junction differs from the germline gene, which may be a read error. As DNA, the CDR3 is TGTGCTAGCAGCTTAGGGGCAGGGTTCGGAAACACCATATATTTT. Protein sequence: CASSLGAGFGNTIYF. The chain couples TRBV7-7 to TRBJ1-3; possible D gene TRBD1, 5 bases. CDR1 is SSHAT and CDR2 is FNYEAQ in the germline V gene (reference sequence). This CDR3 has 15 residues.

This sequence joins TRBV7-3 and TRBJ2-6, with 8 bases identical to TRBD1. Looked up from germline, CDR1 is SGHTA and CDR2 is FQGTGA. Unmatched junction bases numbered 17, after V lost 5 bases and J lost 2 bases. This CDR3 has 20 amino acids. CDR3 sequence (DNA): TGTGCCAGCAGCCCCCAGGGGGCGCGGATTGTCAGCGCTGGGGCCAACGTCCTGACTTTC. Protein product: CASSPQGARIVSAGANVLTF.

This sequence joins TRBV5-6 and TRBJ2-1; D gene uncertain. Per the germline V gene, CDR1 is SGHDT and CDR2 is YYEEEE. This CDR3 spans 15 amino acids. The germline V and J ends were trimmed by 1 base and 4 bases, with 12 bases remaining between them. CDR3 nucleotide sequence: TGTGCCAGCAGCTTGTCAGGAGCCCCTTACAATGAGCAGTTCTTC. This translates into CASSLSGAPYNEQFF.

This CDR3 reads CASSYTLAGGTTDTQYF. The CDR3, as DNA: TGTGCCAGCAGTTACACACTAGCGGGGGGGACCACAGATACGCAGTATTTT. This chain connects TRBV6-2 or TRBV6-3 to TRBJ2-3, with 13 bases lining up with TRBD2. The CDR3 sequence is 17 residues long. The V gene end was trimmed by 2 bases and the J gene end by 2 bases; junction bases not matched to a gene: 4. Germline CDR1 reads MNHEY; CDR2 reads SVGEGT.